The clone carrying this TCR beta chain was recorded once. Its specificity is not known. A much larger clone is a single base away; this may be a read error. This entry belongs to a study of T-cell reconstitution after alpha-beta-depleted transplantation in children. Library preparation (for TCRbeta) was performed with unique molecular identifiers. One entry per CDR3 protein, called by TCRdb with MiXCR from the PCR reads. Of under 850,000 distinct CDR3 sequences listed, approximately 14% were seen once; the top ten hold about 0.79%. The V segment lost 0 bases and the J segment 9 bases; nucleotides outside the gene matches: 10. The CDR3 is 15 residues long. CDR1 and CDR2 (germline): DFQATT, SNEGSKA (reference sequence). Study outcomes and limitations: Recipient T cells and thymic progenitors that survived were the source of the high TCRbeta diversity seen at day 60 in some patients. Newly produced T cells mostly provided counts and TCRbeta diversity after one year, as hyperexpanded clones declined. Several hundred expanded graft clones reportedly gave rise to the alpha-beta T cells present about two months after transplant.

This TCR was sampled from a girl aged 2 to 9 with congenital amegakaryocytic thrombocytopenia, due to receive a stem cell transplant. V gene TRBV20-1 combines with J gene TRBJ2-7; 11 bases fit TRBD2. Specimen: PBMCs, collected before TCRalphabeta/CD19-depleted stem cell transplant. In DNA form, the CDR3 reads TGCAGTGCTAGAGATGCGGTAGCGGGAGGGGAAGGGCAGTACTTC. It is translated as CSARDAVAGGEGQYF.